This is a list of T cell receptor beta chains from one sample in a study of blood T cell repertoires in COVID-19. This table comes from immunoSEQ multiplex PCR, and its TCRdb copy is limited to in-frame clones, with some not included. The sample includes roughly 200,000 clones, about 81% of them seen just once. Sequenced material: peripheral blood. These TCRs come from a woman older than 75 with COVID-19, enrolled during active disease. The CDR3 runs from the conserved cysteine through the conserved F or W. D genes are given only for firm matches. Size is omitted from some rows. Given values are once, few, many or a class for expanded clones.

clone size	V gene	J gene	CDR3 length	D gene	CDR3 DNA	CDR3 protein
-	TRBV7-2	TRBJ2-1	16	TRBD2	TGTGCCAGCAGCTTAGCTAGCGGGGGGGTTTTTAATGAGCAGTTCTTC	CASSLASGGVFNEQFF
-	TRBV14	TRBJ2-7	16	TRBD2	TGTGCCAGCAGCCCCGGACCCGGACTAGCGGTTTACGAGCAGTACTTC	CASSPGPGLAVYEQYF
once	TRBV6-5	TRBJ1-5	15	-	TGTGCCAGCAGTTCCCGGGGAGGGAACCGGCAGCCCCAGCATTTT	CASSSRGGNRQPQHF
-	TRBV4-3	TRBJ1-1	15	TRBD1	TGCGCCAGCAGCCAACTCCGACAGGGTCGGGGTGAAGCTTTCTTT	CASSQLRQGRGEAFF
-	TRBV2	TRBJ1-4	16	-	TGTGCCAGCAGTCCCCCGCCGGGAGCAACTAATGAAAAACTGTTTTTT	CASSPPPGATNEKLFF
-	TRBV28	TRBJ2-5	13	-	TGTGCCGGAGGGCCCCATAACCAAGAGACCCAGTACTTC	CAGGPHNQETQYF
once	TRBV28	TRBJ2-7	9	-	TGTGCCAGCAGGACGGGTCAGTACTTC	CASRTGQYF
-	TRBV5-1	TRBJ2-3	12	-	TGCGCCAGCAGCTTGGATAGGGGTACGCAGTATTTT	CASSLDRGTQYF
-	TRBV4-3	TRBJ2-7	15	-	TGCGCCAGCAGCCAAGACGACAGCCCCTCCTACGAGCAGTACTTC	CASSQDDSPSYEQYF
-	TRBV6-5	TRBJ2-2	16	-	TGTGCCAGCAGTTACATAGGGGGGGCGAACACCGGGGAGCTGTTTTTT	CASSYIGGANTGELFF